Listed below are T cell receptor beta chains from one sample, sequenced in a study of blood T cells in healthy people across ages. MiXCR, run by TCRdb on the 5' RACE reads, gives a single entry per CDR3 protein. The table lists around 710,000 distinct CDR3 sequences, around 46% of them singletons. The material sequenced was blood. These receptors all stem from a woman between 55 and 75 years old in good health. Each CDR3 is given with its conserved first and last residue. D genes are given only for firm matches. Clone size is not always given. Where it is, it says once, few, many or a class for expanded clones.

D gene: NA
CDR3 length: 14
J gene: TRBJ2-1
V gene: TRBV7-2
clone size: NA
CDR3 DNA: TGTGCCAGCAGCGAAGGGACCCCATACAATGAGCAGTTCTTC
CDR3 protein: CASSEGTPYNEQFF

D gene: TRBD1
CDR3 length: 16
J gene: TRBJ2-5
V gene: TRBV9
clone size: NA
CDR3 DNA: TGTGCCAGCAGCGGGGACAGGGGGCTTGTGGGGGAGACCCAGTACTTC
CDR3 protein: CASSGDRGLVGETQYF

D gene: TRBD1
CDR3 length: 14
J gene: TRBJ2-2
V gene: TRBV12-3/TRBV12-4
clone size: once
CDR3 DNA: TGTTCCAGTTTAGGGACAGGGAACACCGGGGAGCTGTTTTTT
CDR3 protein: CSSLGTGNTGELFF

D gene: TRBD1
CDR3 length: 14
J gene: TRBJ2-7
V gene: TRBV5-1
clone size: few
CDR3 DNA: TGCGCCAGCAGCTCTTCAGGGGGCTACAATGAGCAGTACTTC
CDR3 protein: CASSSSGGYNEQYF

D gene: TRBD2
CDR3 length: 16
J gene: TRBJ2-3
V gene: TRBV5-1
clone size: NA
CDR3 DNA: TGCGCCAGCAGGACTAGCGGGGGGGCCGCCACAGATACGCAGTATTTT
CDR3 protein: CASRTSGGAATDTQYF

D gene: NA
CDR3 length: 11
J gene: TRBJ1-2
V gene: TRBV20-1
clone size: NA
CDR3 DNA: TGCAGTGCCATCGGAAACTATGGCTACACCTTC
CDR3 protein: CSAIGNYGYTF

D gene: NA
CDR3 length: 17
J gene: TRBJ2-7
V gene: TRBV28
clone size: NA
CDR3 DNA: TGTGCCAGCAGTGAGGCGGGGGGGACAGGGTTTTCCTACGAGCAGTACTTC
CDR3 protein: CASSEAGGTGFSYEQYF

D gene: TRBD1
CDR3 length: 15
J gene: TRBJ1-4
V gene: TRBV7-2
clone size: NA
CDR3 DNA: TGTGCCAGCAGCTTGGGGGACAGGAGCAATGAAAAACTGTTTTTT
CDR3 protein: CASSLGDRSNEKLFF

D gene: NA
CDR3 length: 15
J gene: TRBJ1-2
V gene: TRBV6-2/TRBV6-3
clone size: NA
CDR3 DNA: TGTGCCAGCAGTTACAATATACAGGGAAGCTATGGCTACACCTTC
CDR3 protein: CASSYNIQGSYGYTF

D gene: NA
CDR3 length: 15
J gene: TRBJ2-1
V gene: TRBV5-1
clone size: few
CDR3 DNA: TGCGCCAGCAGCTTGAACCCCCCCGCATACAATGAGCAGTTCTTC
CDR3 protein: CASSLNPPAYNEQFF

D gene: TRBD1
CDR3 length: 15
J gene: TRBJ1-4
V gene: TRBV10-3
clone size: NA
CDR3 DNA: TGTGCCATCAGTGAGGCGACAGGGAGAGGAGAAAAACTGTTTTTT
CDR3 protein: CAISEATGRGEKLFF

D gene: NA
CDR3 length: 14
J gene: TRBJ1-2
V gene: TRBV7-9
clone size: NA
CDR3 DNA: TGTGCCAGCAGCTTAGGCTCCCCCGGCAATGGCTACACCTTC
CDR3 protein: CASSLGSPGNGYTF

D gene: NA
CDR3 length: 15
J gene: TRBJ1-1
V gene: TRBV7-9
clone size: many
CDR3 DNA: TGTGCCAGCAGCTTAAGAGGGGCTGGGGACACTGAAGCTTTCTTT
CDR3 protein: CASSLRGAGDTEAFF